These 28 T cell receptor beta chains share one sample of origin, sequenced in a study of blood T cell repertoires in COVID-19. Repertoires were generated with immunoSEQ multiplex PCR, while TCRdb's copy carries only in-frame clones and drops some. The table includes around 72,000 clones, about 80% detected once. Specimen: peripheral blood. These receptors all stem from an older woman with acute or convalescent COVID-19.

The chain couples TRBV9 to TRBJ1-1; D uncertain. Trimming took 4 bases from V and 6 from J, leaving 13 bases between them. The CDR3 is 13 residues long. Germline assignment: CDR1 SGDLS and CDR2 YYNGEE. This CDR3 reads CASSPTPSAEAFF. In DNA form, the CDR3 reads TGTGCCAGCAGCCCCACCCCGTCGGCTGAAGCTTTCTTT. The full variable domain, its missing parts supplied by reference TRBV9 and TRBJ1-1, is DSGVTQTPKHLITATGQRVTLRCSPRSGDLSVYWYQQSLDQGLQFLIQYYNGEERAKGNILERFSAQQFPDLHSELNLSSLELGDSALYFCASSPTPSAEAFFGQGTRLTVV.

In DNA, the CDR3 is TGTGCCAGCAGTCGTGCCAGGGGCGGTGAAGCTTTCTTT. Protein sequence: CASSRARGGEAFF. V usage is TRBV12-3 or TRBV12-4 and J usage is TRBJ1-1, with D possibly TRBD1 on 6 matching bases. The CDR3 loop spans 13 amino acids. V lost 5 bases, J lost 7 bases, and 14 bases lay in between.

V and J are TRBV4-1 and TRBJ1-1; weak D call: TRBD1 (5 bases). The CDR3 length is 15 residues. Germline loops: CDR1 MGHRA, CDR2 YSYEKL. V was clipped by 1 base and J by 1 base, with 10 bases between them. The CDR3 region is CASSQGSQGNTEAFF. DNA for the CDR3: TGCGCCAGCAGCCAAGGTTCTCAGGGGAACACTGAAGCTTTCTTT.

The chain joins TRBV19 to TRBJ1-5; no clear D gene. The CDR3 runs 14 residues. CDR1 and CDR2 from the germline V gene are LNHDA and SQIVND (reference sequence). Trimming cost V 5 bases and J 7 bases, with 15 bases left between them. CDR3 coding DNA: TGTGCCAGTAGTGGAGGGCGAGGAGGACAGCCCCAGCATTTT. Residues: CASSGGRGGQPQHF.

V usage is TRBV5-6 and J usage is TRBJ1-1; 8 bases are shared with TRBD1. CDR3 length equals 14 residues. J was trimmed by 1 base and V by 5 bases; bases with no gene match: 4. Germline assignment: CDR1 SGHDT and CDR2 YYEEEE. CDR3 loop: CASSWTGRNTEAFF. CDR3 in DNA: TGTGCCAGCAGTTGGACAGGGCGGAACACTGAAGCTTTCTTT. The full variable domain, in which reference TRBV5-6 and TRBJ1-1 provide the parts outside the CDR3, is DAGVTQSPTHLIKTRGQQVTLRCSPKSGHDTVSWYQQALGQGPQFIFQYYEEEERQRGNFPDRFSGHQFPNYSSELNVNALLLGDSALYLCASSWTGRNTEAFFGQGTRLTVV.

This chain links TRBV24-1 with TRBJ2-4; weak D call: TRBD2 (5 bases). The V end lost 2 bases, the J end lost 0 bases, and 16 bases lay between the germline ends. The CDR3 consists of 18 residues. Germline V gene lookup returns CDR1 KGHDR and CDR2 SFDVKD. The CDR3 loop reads CATSDSPRSGKAKNIQYF. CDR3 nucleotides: TGTGCCACCAGTGATTCCCCTCGGAGCGGTAAAGCCAAAAACATTCAGTACTTC.

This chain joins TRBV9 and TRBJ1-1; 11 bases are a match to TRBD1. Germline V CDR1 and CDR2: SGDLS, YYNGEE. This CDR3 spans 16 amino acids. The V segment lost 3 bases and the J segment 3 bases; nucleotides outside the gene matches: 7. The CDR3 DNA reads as TGTGCCAGCAGCGGAGGACAGGGGGCGCGGGACACTGAAGCTTTCTTT. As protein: CASSGGQGARDTEAFF.

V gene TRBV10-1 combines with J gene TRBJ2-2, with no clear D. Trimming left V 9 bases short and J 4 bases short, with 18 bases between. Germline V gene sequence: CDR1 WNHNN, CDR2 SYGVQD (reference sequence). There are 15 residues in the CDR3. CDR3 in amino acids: CARSLPSFGTGELFF. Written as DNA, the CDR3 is TGCGCCAGGAGTCTCCCGAGCTTTGGCACCGGGGAGCTGTTTTTT.

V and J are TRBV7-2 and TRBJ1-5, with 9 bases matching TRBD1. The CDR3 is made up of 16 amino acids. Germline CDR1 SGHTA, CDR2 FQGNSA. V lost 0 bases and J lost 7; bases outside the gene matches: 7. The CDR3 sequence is CASSLAPRQGGQPQHF. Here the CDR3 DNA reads TGTGCCAGCAGCTTAGCACCACGACAGGGGGGGCAGCCCCAGCATTTT. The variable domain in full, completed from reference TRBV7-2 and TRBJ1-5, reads GAGVSQSPSNKVTEKGKDVELRCDPISGHTALYWYRQSLGQGLEFLIYFQGNSAPDKSGLPSDRFSAERTGGSVSTLTIQRTQQEDSAVYLCASSLAPRQGGQPQHFGDGTRLSIL.

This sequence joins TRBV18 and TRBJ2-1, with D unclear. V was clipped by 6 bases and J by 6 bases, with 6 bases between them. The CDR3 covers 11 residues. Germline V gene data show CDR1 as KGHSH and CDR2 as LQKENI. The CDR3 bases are TGTGCCAGCTCTGCCAGCAATGAGCAGTTCTTC. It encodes CASSASNEQFF.

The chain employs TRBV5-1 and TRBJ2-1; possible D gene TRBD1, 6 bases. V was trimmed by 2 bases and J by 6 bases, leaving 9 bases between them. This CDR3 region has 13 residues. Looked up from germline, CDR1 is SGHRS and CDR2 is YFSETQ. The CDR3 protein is CASSFTGFNEQFF. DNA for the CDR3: TGCGCCAGCAGCTTCACAGGGTTCAATGAGCAGTTCTTC. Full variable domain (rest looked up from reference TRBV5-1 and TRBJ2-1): KAGVTQTPRYLIKTRGQQVTLSCSPISGHRSVSWYQQTPGQGLQFLFEYFSETQRNKGNFPGRFSGRQFSNSRSEMNVSTLELGDSALYLCASSFTGFNEQFFGPGTRLTVL.

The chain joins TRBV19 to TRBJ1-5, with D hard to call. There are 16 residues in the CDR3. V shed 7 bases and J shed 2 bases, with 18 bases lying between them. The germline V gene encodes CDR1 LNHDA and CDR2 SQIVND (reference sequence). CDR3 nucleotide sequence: TGTGCCAGTACCAATTCCATGGCCCGGGGCAATCAGCCCCAGCATTTT. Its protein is CASTNSMARGNQPQHF.

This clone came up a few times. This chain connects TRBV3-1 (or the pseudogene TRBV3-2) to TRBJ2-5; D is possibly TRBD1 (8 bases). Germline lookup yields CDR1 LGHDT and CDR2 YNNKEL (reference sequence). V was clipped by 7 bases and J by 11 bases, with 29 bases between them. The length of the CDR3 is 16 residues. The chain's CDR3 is CASTPGGSTGGATQYF. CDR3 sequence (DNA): TGTGCCAGCACCCCGGGCGGATCCACAGGGGGGGCAACGCAGTACTTC.

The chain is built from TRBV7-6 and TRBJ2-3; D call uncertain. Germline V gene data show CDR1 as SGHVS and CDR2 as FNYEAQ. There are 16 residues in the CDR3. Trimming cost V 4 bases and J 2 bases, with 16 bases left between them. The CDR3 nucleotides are TGTGCCAGCAGCTCCCCTCTGTCGGGTATCACAGATACGCAGTATTTT. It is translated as CASSSPLSGITDTQYF. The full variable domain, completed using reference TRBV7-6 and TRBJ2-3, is GAGVSQSPRYKVTKRGQDVALRCDPISGHVSLYWYRQALGQGPEFLTYFNYEAQQDKSGLPNDRFSAERPEGSISTLTIQRTEQRDSAMYRCASSSPLSGITDTQYFGPGTRLTVL.

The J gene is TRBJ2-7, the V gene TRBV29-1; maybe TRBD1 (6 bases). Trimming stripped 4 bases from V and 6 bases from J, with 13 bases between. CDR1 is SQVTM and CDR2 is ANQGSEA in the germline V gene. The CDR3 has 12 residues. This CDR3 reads CSVGGQIGEQYF. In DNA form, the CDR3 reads TGCAGCGTTGGCGGACAGATCGGCGAGCAGTACTTC.

CDR3 nucleotides: TGTGCCAGCAGCTTATCTACTTCCTACGAGCAGTACTTC. It encodes CASSLSTSYEQYF. The chain links TRBV7-9 to TRBJ2-7; D is unresolved. V was shortened by 2 bases and J by 1 base, with 6 bases between the two germline ends. The length of the CDR3 is 13 residues. Germline CDR1 SEHNR, CDR2 FQNEAQ (reference sequence).

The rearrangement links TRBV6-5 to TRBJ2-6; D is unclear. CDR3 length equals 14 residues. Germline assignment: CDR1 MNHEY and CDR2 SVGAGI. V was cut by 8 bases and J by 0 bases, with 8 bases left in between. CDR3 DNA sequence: TGTGCCAGCTCTGGCAGCTCTGGGGCCAACGTCCTGACTTTC. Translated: CASSGSSGANVLTF.

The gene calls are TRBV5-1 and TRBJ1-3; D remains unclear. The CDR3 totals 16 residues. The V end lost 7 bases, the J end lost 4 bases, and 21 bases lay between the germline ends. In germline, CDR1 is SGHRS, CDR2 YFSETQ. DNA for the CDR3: TGCGCCAGCGCGAGGGAGGGCGCCTGGCTCGGAAACACCATATATTTT. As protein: CASAREGAWLGNTIYF.

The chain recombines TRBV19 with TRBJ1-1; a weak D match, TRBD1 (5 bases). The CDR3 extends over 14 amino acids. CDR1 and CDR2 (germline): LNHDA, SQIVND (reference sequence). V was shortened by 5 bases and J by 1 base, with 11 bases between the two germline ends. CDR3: CASSPQAPNTEAFF. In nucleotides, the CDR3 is TGTGCCAGTAGTCCACAGGCCCCGAACACTGAAGCTTTCTTT.

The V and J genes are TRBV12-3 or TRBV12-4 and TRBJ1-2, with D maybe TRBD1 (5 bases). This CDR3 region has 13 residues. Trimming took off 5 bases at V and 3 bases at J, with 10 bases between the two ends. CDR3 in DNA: TGTGCCAGCAGTGGGAACAGGCACTATGGCTACACCTTC. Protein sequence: CASSGNRHYGYTF.

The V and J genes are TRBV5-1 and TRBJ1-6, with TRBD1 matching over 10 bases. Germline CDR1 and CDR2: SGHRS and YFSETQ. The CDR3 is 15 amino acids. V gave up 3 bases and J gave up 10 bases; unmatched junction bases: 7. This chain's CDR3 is CASSSMTGGESPLHF. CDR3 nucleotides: TGCGCCAGCAGCTCTATGACAGGGGGCGAATCACCCCTCCACTTT.

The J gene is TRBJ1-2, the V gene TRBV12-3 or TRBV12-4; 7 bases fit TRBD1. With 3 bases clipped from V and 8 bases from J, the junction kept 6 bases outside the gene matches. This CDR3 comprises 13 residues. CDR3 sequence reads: CASSLGNRGGYTF. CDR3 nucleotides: TGTGCCAGCAGTTTGGGGAACAGGGGAGGCTACACCTTC.

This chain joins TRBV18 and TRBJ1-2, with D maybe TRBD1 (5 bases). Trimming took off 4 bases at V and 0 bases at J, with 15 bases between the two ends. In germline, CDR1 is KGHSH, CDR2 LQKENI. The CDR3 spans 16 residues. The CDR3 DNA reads TGTGCCAGCTCACTCACGACCGGGGGGACTAACTATGGCTACACCTTC. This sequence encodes CASSLTTGGTNYGYTF.

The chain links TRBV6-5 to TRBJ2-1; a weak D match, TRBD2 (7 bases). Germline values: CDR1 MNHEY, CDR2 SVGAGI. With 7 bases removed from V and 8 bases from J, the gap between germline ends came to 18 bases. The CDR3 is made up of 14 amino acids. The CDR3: CASNWGGGSDEQFF. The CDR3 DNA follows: TGTGCCAGCAATTGGGGGGGCGGGAGCGATGAGCAGTTCTTC.

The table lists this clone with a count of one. Here the CDR3 reads CAGNPGQRRLNGGYTF. For the CDR3, the DNA is TGTGCCGGCAACCCCGGACAGCGTAGACTAAACGGCGGCTACACCTTC. This sequence joins TRBV30 and TRBJ1-2, with a possible D match to TRBD1 (6 bases). Trimming shortened V by 8 bases and J by 8 bases, and 30 bases separated the two germline ends. CDR1 and CDR2 from the germline V gene are GTSNPN and SVGIG (reference sequence). This CDR3 spans 16 amino acids.

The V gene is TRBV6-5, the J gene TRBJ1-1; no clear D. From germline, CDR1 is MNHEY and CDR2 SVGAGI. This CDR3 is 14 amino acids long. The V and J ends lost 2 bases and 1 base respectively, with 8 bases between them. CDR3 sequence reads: CASSYRSGNTEAFF. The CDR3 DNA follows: TGTGCCAGCAGTTACAGGAGCGGGAACACTGAAGCTTTCTTT.

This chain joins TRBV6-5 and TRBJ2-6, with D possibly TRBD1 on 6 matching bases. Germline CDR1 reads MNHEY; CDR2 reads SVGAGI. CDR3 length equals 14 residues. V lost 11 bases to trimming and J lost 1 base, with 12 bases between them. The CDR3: CAANGQSGANVLTF. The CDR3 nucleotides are TGTGCCGCTAACGGACAGTCTGGGGCCAACGTCCTGACTTTC.

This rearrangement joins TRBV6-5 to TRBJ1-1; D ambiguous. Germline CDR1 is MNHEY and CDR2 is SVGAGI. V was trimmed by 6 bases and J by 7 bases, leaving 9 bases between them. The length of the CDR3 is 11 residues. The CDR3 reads CASRLTYEAFF. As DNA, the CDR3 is TGTGCCAGCAGGCTCACATATGAAGCTTTCTTT.